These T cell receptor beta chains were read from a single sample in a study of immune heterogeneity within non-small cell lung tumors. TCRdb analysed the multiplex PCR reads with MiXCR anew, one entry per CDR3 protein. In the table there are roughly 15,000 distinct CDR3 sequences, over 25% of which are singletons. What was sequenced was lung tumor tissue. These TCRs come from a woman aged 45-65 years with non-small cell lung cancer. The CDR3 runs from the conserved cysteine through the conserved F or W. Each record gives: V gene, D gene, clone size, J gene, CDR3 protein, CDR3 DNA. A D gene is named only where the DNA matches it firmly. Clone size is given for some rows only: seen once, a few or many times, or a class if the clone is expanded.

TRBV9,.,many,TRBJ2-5,CASSAQGRVETQYF,TGTGCCAGCAGCGCACAGGGAAGGGTCGAGACCCAGTACTTC
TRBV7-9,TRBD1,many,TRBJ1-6,CASSLEGARNSPLHF,TGTGCCAGCAGTTTAGAGGGGGCTAGAAATTCACCCCTCCACTTT
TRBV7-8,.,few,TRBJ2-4,CASSSGTPENIQYF,TGTGCCAGCAGCTCCGGGACTCCGGAGAACATTCAGTACTTC
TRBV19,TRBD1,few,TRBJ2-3,CASSSRGPGDTQYF,TGTGCCAGTAGTTCGAGGGGGCCGGGAGATACGCAGTATTTT
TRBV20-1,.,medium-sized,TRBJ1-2,CSAKGGAGDYTF,TGCAGTGCCAAGGGGGGGGCTGGAGACTACACCTTC
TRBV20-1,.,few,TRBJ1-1,CSAPSAFTSRDVEAFF,TGCAGTGCCCCCTCAGCTTTCACGTCCCGAGATGTTGAAGCTTTCTTT
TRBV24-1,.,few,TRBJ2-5,CATSARSETQYF,TGTGCCACCAGCGCGCGTTCCGAGACCCAGTACTTC
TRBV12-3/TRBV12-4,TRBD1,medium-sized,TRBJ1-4,CASSSWGGQGPTNEKLFF,TGTGCCAGCAGTTCGTGGGGGGGACAGGGACCAACTAATGAAAAACTGTTTTTT
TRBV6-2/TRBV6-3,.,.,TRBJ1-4,CASSGRGRATNEKLFF,TGTGCCAGCAGTGGGCGGGGTAGGGCAACTAATGAAAAACTGTTTTTT
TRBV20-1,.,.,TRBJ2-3,CSARDLGGASGFTDTQYF,TGCAGTGCTAGAGATTTAGGGGGGGCCTCGGGTTTCACAGATACGCAGTATTTT
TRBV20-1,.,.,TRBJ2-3,CSANGQPNTDTQYF,TGCAGTGCAAACGGACAGCCCAACACAGATACGCAGTATTTT
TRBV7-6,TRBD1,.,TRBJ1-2,CASSLRQGGAINGYTF,TGTGCCAGCAGCTTGAGGCAGGGGGGAGCTATTAATGGCTACACCTTC
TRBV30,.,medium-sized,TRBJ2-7,CAWSGGTVTYEQYF,TGTGCCTGGAGTGGCGGGACAGTAACCTACGAGCAGTACTTC
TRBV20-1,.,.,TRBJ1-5,CSALGGSTADTQHF,TGCAGTGCTCTAGGGGGTTCAACTGCAGATACGCAGCATTTT
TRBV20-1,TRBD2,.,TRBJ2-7,CSAVRLAGPYEQYF,TGCAGTGCTGTCCGGCTAGCGGGTCCCTACGAGCAGTACTTC
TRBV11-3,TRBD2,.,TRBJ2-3,CASSASGITDTQYF,TGTGCCAGCAGCGCCAGCGGGATCACAGATACGCAGTATTTT
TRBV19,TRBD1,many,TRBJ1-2,CASRRGGGYYGYTF,TGTGCCAGTAGACGTGGAGGGGGCTACTATGGCTACACCTTC
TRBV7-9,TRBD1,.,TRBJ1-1,CASSLLATGSEAFF,TGTGCCAGCAGCCTGCTCGCGACAGGGTCTGAAGCTTTCTTT
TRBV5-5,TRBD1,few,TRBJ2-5,CASRRQGQETQYF,TGTGCCAGCAGAAGACAGGGCCAAGAGACCCAGTACTTC
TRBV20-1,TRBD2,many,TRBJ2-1,CSASRLAGTDEQFF,TGCAGTGCTAGTAGACTAGCGGGAACCGATGAGCAGTTCTTC
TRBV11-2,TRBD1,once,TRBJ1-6,CASSGPGQGRSPLHF,TGTGCCAGCAGCGGACCGGGACAGGGTCGTTCACCCCTCCACTTT
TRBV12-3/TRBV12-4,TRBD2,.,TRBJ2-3,CASSPGTSGGSDTQYF,TGTGCCAGCAGTCCCGGGACTAGCGGGGGTTCAGATACGCAGTATTTT
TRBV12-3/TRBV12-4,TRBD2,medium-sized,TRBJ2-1,CASRLTGTSGNNEQFF,TGTGCCAGCAGGCTTACCGGGACTAGCGGTAACAATGAGCAGTTCTTC
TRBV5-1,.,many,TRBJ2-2,CASSLSSQLAGELFF,TGCGCCAGCAGCTTGAGCAGCCAATTGGCGGGGGAGCTGTTTTTT
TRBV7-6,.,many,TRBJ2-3,CASSSPHTDTQYF,TGTGCCAGCAGCTCCCCGCACACAGATACGCAGTATTTT
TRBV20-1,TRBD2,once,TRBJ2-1,CSAIAGGWSNEQFF,TGCAGTGCCATAGCGGGAGGGTGGAGCAATGAGCAGTTCTTC
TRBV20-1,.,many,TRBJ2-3,CSAPLGGGMTDTQYF,TGCAGTGCCCCGCTGGGGGGCGGGATGACAGATACGCAGTATTTT
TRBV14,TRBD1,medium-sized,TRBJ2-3,CASSTGGFGTDTQYF,TGTGCCAGCAGTACAGGGGGCTTTGGCACAGATACGCAGTATTTT
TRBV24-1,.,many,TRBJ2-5,CATSDAGGKVETQYF,TGTGCCACCAGTGACGCAGGGGGGAAGGTGGAGACCCAGTACTTC
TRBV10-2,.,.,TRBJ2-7,CASSGSGVEQYF,TGCGCCAGCAGTGGGTCGGGGGTCGAGCAGTACTTC
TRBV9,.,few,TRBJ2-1,CASSVGGRSSYNEQFF,TGTGCCAGCAGCGTAGGAGGCCGGAGCTCCTACAATGAGCAGTTCTTC
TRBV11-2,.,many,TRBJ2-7,CASSLAPISYEQYF,TGTGCCAGCAGCTTAGCCCCGATATCCTACGAGCAGTACTTC
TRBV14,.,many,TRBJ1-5,CASSQGFGQPQHF,TGTGCCAGCAGCCAGGGATTCGGTCAGCCCCAGCATTTT
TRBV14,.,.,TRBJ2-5,CPSIPYWGRETQYF,TGTCCCAGCATCCCCTATTGGGGCCGGGAGACCCAGTACTTC
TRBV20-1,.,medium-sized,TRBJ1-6,CSARTLTDSSYNSPLHF,TGCAGTGCTAGAACTTTGACGGATAGCTCCTATAATTCACCCCTCCACTTT
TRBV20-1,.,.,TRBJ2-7,CSADPYEQYF,TGCAGTGCCGACCCCTACGAGCAGTACTTC
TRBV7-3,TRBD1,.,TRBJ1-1,CASSSTGGLTEAFF,TGTGCCAGCAGTTCGACAGGGGGCCTCACTGAAGCTTTCTTT
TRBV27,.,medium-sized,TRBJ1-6,CASSARDFAISPLHF,TGTGCCAGCAGTGCCCGGGACTTCGCGATATCACCCCTCCACTTT
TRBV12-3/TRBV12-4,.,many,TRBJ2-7,CASSFGRLYEQYF,TGTGCCAGCAGTTTTGGCAGGTTATACGAGCAGTACTTC